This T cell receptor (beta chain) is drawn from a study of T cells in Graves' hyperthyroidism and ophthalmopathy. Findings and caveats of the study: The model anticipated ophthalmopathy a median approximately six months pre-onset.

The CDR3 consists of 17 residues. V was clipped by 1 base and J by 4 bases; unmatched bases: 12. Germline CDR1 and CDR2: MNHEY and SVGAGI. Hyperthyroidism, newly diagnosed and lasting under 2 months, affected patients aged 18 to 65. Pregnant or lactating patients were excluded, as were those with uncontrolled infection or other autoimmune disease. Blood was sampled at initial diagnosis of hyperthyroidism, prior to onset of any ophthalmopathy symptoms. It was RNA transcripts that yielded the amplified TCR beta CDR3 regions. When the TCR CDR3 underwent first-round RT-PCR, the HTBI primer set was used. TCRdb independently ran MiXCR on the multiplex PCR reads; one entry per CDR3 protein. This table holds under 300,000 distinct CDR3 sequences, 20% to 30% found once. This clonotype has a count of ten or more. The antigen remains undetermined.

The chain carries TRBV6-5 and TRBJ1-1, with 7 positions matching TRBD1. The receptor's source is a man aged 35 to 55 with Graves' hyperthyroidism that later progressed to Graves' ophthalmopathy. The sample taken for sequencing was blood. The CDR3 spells CASSYWDLGSGGTEAFF. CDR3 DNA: TGTGCCAGCAGTTACTGGGATTTGGGTTCAGGGGGCACTGAAGCTTTCTTT.